The sequence of this T cell receptor beta chain was determined in a study of human T cells and chemical hapten exposure. MiXCR, run by TCRdb on the 5' RACE reads, gives a single entry per CDR3 protein. The sample gives 65,000 to 90,000 distinct CDR3 sequences, about a sixth of which show up once; under 7.5% is in the top ten. Germline V gene sequence: CDR1 SGHRS, CDR2 YFSETQ. Trimming removed 3 bases from V and 1 base from J, with 13 bases in between. The CDR3 runs 15 residues. Total RNA was isolated from unfractionated whole blood. The rearrangement uses TRBV5-1 and TRBJ1-1; D ambiguous. The clonotype comes from a female donor in good health. In DNA form, the CDR3 reads TGCGCCAGCAGCTACCGAACCCGCGGGAACACTGAAGCTTTCTTT. This gives the protein CASSYRTRGNTEAFF.